A selection of T cell receptor beta chains follows, all from one sample in a study of T cells in Graves' hyperthyroidism and ophthalmopathy. One entry per CDR3 protein results from TCRdb running MiXCR on the multiplex PCR reads. The sample gives hundreds of thousands of distinct CDR3 sequences, more than 20% of which show up once; 34% is in the top ten. The sequenced sample consisted of blood. The receptors were sampled from a man younger than 40 with Graves' ophthalmopathy. Each CDR3 is given with its conserved first and last residue. D genes are given only for firm matches. Where a row states a size, it is once, few, many or the class of an expanded clone; other rows omit it.

TGTGCCAGCAGCCCCCCGGGAGCGGGAGGAACCTACAATGAGCAGTTCTTC CASSPPGAGGTYNEQFF TRBJ2-1 TRBV11-2 TRBD2 many
TGCGCCAGCAGCCAAGTTTCCGGGAGTGGCCACGAGCAGTACTTC CASSQVSGSGHEQYF TRBJ2-7 TRBV4-1 NA NA
TGCAGTGCGGGAGGCGGCAGAGCCACCTACGAGCAGTACTTC CSAGGGRATYEQYF TRBJ2-7 TRBV20-1 NA NA
TGTGCCACCAGTGATTTGAGAGATTTTGGAAGCTCAGGGACTAGCGGCACAGATACGCAGTATTTT CATSDLRDFGSSGTSGTDTQYF TRBJ2-3 TRBV24-1 TRBD2 NA
TGTGCCACCAGCAGCCCACGGGGTGGTTACGAGCAGTACTTC CATSSPRGGYEQYF TRBJ2-7 TRBV15 NA few
TGCAGTGCTCTAACCTCTAGCGGCTCGAGCTCCTACAATGAGCAGTTCTTC CSALTSSGSSSYNEQFF TRBJ2-1 TRBV20-1 TRBD2 many
TGCAGCGTTGTAACCAGTAGCAATCAGCCCCAGCATTTT CSVVTSSNQPQHF TRBJ1-5 TRBV29-1 NA NA
TGCAGTGCGGGGAGCTCTGGAAACACCATATATTTT CSAGSSGNTIYF TRBJ1-3 TRBV20-1 NA NA
TGTGCCAGCAGTCGGACTCCTGGCATGAACACTGAAGCTTTCTTT CASSRTPGMNTEAFF TRBJ1-1 TRBV6-1 NA few
TGTGCCAGCAGCCAAACTAGCGGGAGGTACCAGGGCTACGAGCAGTACTTC CASSQTSGRYQGYEQYF TRBJ2-7 TRBV7-2 TRBD2 NA
TGTGCCAGCAGTGCCCGGGACTGGTCCTACGAGCAGTACTTC CASSARDWSYEQYF TRBJ2-7 TRBV6-1 NA NA
TGCGCCAGCAGCCACACGTCGGGCAGGGTTGTCAGCGGGAGCACAGATACGCAGTATTTT CASSHTSGRVVSGSTDTQYF TRBJ2-3 TRBV5-1 NA NA
TGTGCCAGCAGTGCCTCCCGGCGGGAGCAGTTCTTC CASSASRREQFF TRBJ2-1 TRBV28 NA many
TGCAGTGCAACCCCGGCCGGGCCGGGTAATGAAAAACTGTTTTTT CSATPAGPGNEKLFF TRBJ1-4 TRBV20-1 NA NA
TGTGCCAGCAGCTTAGACCTGACAGGGGCGAACACCGGGGAGCTGTTTTTT CASSLDLTGANTGELFF TRBJ2-2 TRBV11-3 TRBD1 many
TGTGCCAGCGCGGGACGTAGGGCCTACGCCGCCACAGATACGCAGTATTTT CASAGRRAYAATDTQYF TRBJ2-3 TRBV28 NA many
TGTGCCAGCAGGGCAGGGCATTTATACACTGAAGCTTTCTTT CASRAGHLYTEAFF TRBJ1-1 TRBV6-1 NA NA
TGTGCCAGCAGCTTAGATCGGGACTACCACTACGAGCAGTACTTC CASSLDRDYHYEQYF TRBJ2-7 TRBV11-2 TRBD2 many
TGCAGTGCTCCCCGATGGGGGGCGAGGAATAACACTGAAGCTTTCTTT CSAPRWGARNNTEAFF TRBJ1-1 TRBV20-1 NA NA
TGTGCCAGCAGTTTGTGGGCGGGATCCTACGAGCAGTACTTC CASSLWAGSYEQYF TRBJ2-7 TRBV12-3/TRBV12-4 NA NA
TGTGCCATCGGGCAGTCGGGGTACACCGGGGAGCTGTTTTTT CAIGQSGYTGELFF TRBJ2-2 TRBV10-3 NA NA
TGTGCCAGCAGTTTCTTACACGGGAACACTGAAGCTTTCTTT CASSFLHGNTEAFF TRBJ1-1 TRBV12-3/TRBV12-4 NA many
TGTGCCAGCAGTTACCTGACTAGCAACAATGAGCAGTTCTTC CASSYLTSNNEQFF TRBJ2-1 TRBV6-5 TRBD2 NA
TGTGCCAGCTCCCAGACTCTCAATCAGCCCCAGCATTTT CASSQTLNQPQHF TRBJ1-5 TRBV12-3/TRBV12-4 NA few
TGCAGTGCTAGGATCGGTGCGGGGGCCCAGCCCCAGCATTTT CSARIGAGAQPQHF TRBJ1-5 TRBV20-1 NA many
TGTGCCAGCCAGACTAGTTTGACGGGACTCGACTACGAGCAGTACTTC CASQTSLTGLDYEQYF TRBJ2-7 TRBV28 NA many
TGTGCCAGCAGGCTCAGAATCCACTCCTACGAGCAGTACTTC CASRLRIHSYEQYF TRBJ2-7 TRBV6-1 NA few
TGCAGTGCCCGCGGACTAGCCAGCTCCTACAATGAGCAGTTCTTC CSARGLASSYNEQFF TRBJ2-1 TRBV20-1 TRBD2 few
TGTGCCAGCAGTCCGTACCTATCTAATGAGCAGTACTTC CASSPYLSNEQYF TRBJ2-7 TRBV6-1 NA few
TGCAGTGCTAGAGAACAGAGAAATGAAAAACTGTTTTTT CSAREQRNEKLFF TRBJ1-4 TRBV20-1 NA few
TGTGCCAGCAGCTTAGCATTGGGGACAGACTACGAGCAGTACTTC CASSLALGTDYEQYF TRBJ2-7 TRBV11-2 TRBD1 many
TGCAGCGTTGATGCAGGCCCCTACGAGCAGTACTTC CSVDAGPYEQYF TRBJ2-7 TRBV29-1 NA few
TGTGCCACCGAAGGACCAACTAATGAAAAACTGTTTTTT CATEGPTNEKLFF TRBJ1-4 TRBV15 NA NA
TGTGCCAGCAAGGAGCACGTTAGCAATCAACCCCAGCATTTT CASKEHVSNQPQHF TRBJ1-5 TRBV6-1 NA NA
TGCAGCGTTGGTCCTTTACTAGCTGACTCCTACGAGCAGTACTTC CSVGPLLADSYEQYF TRBJ2-7 TRBV29-1 NA few